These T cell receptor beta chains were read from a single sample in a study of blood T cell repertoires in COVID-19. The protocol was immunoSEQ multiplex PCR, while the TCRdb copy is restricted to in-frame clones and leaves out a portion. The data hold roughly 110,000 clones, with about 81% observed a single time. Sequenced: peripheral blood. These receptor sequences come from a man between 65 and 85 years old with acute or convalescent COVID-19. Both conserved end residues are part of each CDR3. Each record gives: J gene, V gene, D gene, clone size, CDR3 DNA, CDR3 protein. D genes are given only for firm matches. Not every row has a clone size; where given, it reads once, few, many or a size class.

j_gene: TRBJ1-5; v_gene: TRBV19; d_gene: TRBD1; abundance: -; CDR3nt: TGTGCCAGTAGTATGGCTGGGACAGGAAATCAGCCCCAGCATTTT; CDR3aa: CASSMAGTGNQPQHF
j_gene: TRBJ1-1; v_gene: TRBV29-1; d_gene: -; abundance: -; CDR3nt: TGCAGCGCAGACGAGGGAGTCACTGAAGCTTTCTTT; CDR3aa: CSADEGVTEAFF
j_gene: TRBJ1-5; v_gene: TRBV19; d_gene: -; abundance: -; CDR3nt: TGTGCCAGTAGTATGTGGGTGGTGGAGCAGCCCCAGCATTTT; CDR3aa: CASSMWVVEQPQHF
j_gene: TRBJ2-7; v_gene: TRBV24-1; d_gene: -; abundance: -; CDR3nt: TGTGCCACCAGTGGGGGTGTTGGCGGGAACTACGAGCAGTACTTC; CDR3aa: CATSGGVGGNYEQYF
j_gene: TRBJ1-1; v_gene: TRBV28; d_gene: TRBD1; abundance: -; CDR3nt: TGTGCCAGCAGCCTCCCTAGGGGGCTCGGCACTGAAGCTTTCTTT; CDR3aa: CASSLPRGLGTEAFF
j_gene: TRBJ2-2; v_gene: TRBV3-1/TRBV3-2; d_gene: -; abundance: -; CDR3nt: TGTGCCAGCAGCCCAAAGATCGCGGTTACGACCGGGGAGCTGTTTTTT; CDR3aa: CASSPKIAVTTGELFF
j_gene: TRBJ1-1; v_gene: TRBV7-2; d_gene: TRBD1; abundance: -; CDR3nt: TGTGCCAGCAGCTTAGAAGCAGGCAGGGGGCTCACTGAAGCTTTCTTT; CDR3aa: CASSLEAGRGLTEAFF
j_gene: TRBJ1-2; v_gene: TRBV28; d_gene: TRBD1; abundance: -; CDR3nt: TGTGCCAGCAGTTTAAAGGGGGCCTATGGCTACACCTTC; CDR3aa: CASSLKGAYGYTF
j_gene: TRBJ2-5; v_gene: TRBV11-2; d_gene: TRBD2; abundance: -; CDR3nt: TGTGCCAGCACCAGGACTAGCGGGAAACAAGAGACCCAGTACTTC; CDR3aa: CASTRTSGKQETQYF
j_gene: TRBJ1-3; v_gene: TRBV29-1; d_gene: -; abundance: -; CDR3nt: TGCAGCGTTGATTCCGGGAGGGACACCATATATTTT; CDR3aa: CSVDSGRDTIYF
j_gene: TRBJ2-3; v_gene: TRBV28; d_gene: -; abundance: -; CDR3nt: TGTGCCAGCAGTTTGGTTGGGGCCGGGAGCACAGATACGCAGTATTTT; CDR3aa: CASSLVGAGSTDTQYF
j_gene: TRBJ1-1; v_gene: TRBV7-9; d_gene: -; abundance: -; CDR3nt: TGTGCCAGCAGCCCAAGGGGATCTCGCACTGAAGCTTTCTTT; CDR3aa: CASSPRGSRTEAFF
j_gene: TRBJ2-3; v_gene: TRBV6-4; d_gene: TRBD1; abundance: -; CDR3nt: TGTGCCAGCAGTGGGCAGACAGGGGCTAGCACAGATACGCAGTATTTT; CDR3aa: CASSGQTGASTDTQYF
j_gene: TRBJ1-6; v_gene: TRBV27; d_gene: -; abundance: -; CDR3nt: TGTGCCAGCAGTTCAGGAGCGGGAAATTCACCCCTCCACTTT; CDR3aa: CASSSGAGNSPLHF
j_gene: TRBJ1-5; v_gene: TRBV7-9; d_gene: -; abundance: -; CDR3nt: TGTGCCAGCAGCCGCGAGGGCTATAGCAATCAGCCCCAGCATTTT; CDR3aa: CASSREGYSNQPQHF
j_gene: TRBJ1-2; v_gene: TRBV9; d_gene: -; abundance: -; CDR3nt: TGTGCCAGCAGCCCTTATTTAAGCCCAAACTATGGCTACACCTTC; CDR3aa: CASSPYLSPNYGYTF
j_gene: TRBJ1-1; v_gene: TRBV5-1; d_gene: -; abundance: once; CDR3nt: TGCGCCAGCAGCCTAACCTTTTACGGGAACACTGAAGCTTTCTTT; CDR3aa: CASSLTFYGNTEAFF
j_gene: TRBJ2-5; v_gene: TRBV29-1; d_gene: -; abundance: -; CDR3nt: TGCAGCGTGGGGGCCGGTCTCATGCAAGAGACCCAGTACTTC; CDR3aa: CSVGAGLMQETQYF
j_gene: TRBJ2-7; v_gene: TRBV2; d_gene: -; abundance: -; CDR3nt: TGTGCCAGCAGTTCTAGCGATTCCTACGAGCAGTACTTC; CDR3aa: CASSSSDSYEQYF
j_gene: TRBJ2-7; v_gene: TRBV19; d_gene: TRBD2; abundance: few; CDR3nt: TGTGCCAGTAACAGCGGGAGGGGGTCCTACGAGCAGTACTTC; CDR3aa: CASNSGRGSYEQYF
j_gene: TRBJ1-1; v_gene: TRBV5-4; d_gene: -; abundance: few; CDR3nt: TGTGCCAGCAGCTCTGGACAGACTATGAACACTGAAGCTTTCTTT; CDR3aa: CASSSGQTMNTEAFF
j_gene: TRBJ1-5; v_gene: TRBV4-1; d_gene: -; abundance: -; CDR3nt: TGCGCCAGCAGCCAAGATGAGAGATATAGCAATCAGCCCCAGCATTTT; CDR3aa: CASSQDERYSNQPQHF
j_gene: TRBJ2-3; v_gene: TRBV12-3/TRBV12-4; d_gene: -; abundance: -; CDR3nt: TGTGCCAGCACCTCTAGGGATACGCAGTATTTT; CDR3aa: CASTSRDTQYF
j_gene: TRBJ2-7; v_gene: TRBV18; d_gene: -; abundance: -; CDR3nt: TGTGCCAGCTCACCAGGACGGAGGAGTGAGCAGTACTTC; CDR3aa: CASSPGRRSEQYF
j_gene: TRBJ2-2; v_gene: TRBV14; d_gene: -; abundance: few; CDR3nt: TGTGCCAGCAGCCAATATATCATGGACTTCACCGGGGAGCTGTTTTTT; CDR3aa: CASSQYIMDFTGELFF
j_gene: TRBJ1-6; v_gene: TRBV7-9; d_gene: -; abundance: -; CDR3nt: TGTGCCAGCATCAACCCCGGGAAGGATTCACCCCTCCACTTT; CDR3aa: CASINPGKDSPLHF
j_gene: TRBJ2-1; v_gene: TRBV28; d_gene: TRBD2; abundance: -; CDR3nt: TGTGCCAGCACCCTCGGTTGGGGGGGCAATGAGCAGTTCTTC; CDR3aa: CASTLGWGGNEQFF
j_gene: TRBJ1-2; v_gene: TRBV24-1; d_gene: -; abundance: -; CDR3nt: TGTGCCACCAGTGATTTAAGGCAGGGTTATGGCTACACCTTC; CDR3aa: CATSDLRQGYGYTF
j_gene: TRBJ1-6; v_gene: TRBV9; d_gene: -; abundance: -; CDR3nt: TGTGCCAGCAGCGGCAGGAGGAATAATTCACCCCTCCACTTT; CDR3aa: CASSGRRNNSPLHF
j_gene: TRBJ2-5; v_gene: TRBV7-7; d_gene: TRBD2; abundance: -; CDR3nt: TGTGCCAGCAGCCCGGGGACTAGGTCGAACCAAGAGACCCAGTACTTC; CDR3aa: CASSPGTRSNQETQYF
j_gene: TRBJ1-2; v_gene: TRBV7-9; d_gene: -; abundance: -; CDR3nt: TGTGCCAGCTACACCGACACATCTTATAACTATGGCTACACCTTC; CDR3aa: CASYTDTSYNYGYTF
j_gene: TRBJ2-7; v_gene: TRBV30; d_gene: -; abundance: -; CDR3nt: TGTGCCTGGAGTGGAGGGGGATCTCTCTACGAGCAGTACTTC; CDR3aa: CAWSGGGSLYEQYF
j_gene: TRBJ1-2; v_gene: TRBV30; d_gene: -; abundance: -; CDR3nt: TGTGCCTGGAGTAGAGGGGGCTATGGCTACACCTTC; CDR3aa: CAWSRGGYGYTF
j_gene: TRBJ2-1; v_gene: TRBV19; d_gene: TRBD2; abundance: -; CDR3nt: TGTGCCAGTAGCCGAGGAGGACTAGCGGAGGGTAGGGGGGGCAATGAGCAGTTCTTC; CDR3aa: CASSRGGLAEGRGGNEQFF
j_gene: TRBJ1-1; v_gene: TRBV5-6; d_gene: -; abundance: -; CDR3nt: TGTGCCAGCAACCCTTACGACAGGAGGAACACTGAAGCTTTCTTT; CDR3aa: CASNPYDRRNTEAFF
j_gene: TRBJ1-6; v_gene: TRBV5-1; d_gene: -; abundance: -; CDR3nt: TGCGCCAGCAGCGCCACGTTCGGAACAGGAGATTCACCCCTCCACTTT; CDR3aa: CASSATFGTGDSPLHF
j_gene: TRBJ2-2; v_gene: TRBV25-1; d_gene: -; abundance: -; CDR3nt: TGTGCCAGCAGTGCTCCCCGCGGTGCGGCGAGGACCGGGGAGCTGTTTTTT; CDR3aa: CASSAPRGAARTGELFF
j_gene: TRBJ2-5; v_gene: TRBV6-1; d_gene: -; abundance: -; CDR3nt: TGTGCCAGCAGTGAAGCGGGGAACAGGCTCGAGACCCAGTACTTC; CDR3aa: CASSEAGNRLETQYF
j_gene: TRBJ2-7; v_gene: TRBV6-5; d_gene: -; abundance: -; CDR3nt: TGTGCCAGTAACAGGGGACTCTCCTACGAGCAGTACTTC; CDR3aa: CASNRGLSYEQYF
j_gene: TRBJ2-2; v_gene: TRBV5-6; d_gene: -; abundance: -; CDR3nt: TGTGCCAGCAGCCCAATTGGCTCGAACACCGGGGAGCTGTTTTTT; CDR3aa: CASSPIGSNTGELFF
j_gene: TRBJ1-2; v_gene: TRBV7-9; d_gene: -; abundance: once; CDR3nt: TGTGCCAGCAGCTTAGGGGGGCCTAGCCGGGGCTACACCTTC; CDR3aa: CASSLGGPSRGYTF
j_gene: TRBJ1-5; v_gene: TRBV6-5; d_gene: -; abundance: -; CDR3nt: TGTGCCAGCATTTCACAGGTGCCGCCCCAGCATTTT; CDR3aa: CASISQVPPQHF
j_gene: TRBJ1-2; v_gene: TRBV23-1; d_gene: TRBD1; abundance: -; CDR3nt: TGCGCCAGCAGTTCGCCCATGGACAGGAACTATGGCTACACCTTC; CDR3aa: CASSSPMDRNYGYTF
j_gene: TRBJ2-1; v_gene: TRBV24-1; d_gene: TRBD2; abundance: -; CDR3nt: TGTGCCACCAGCGAGCGGGGGCGAACCTACAATGAGCAGTTCTTC; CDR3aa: CATSERGRTYNEQFF
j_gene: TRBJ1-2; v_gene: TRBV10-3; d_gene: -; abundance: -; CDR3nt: TGTGCCATCAGGGGGCAAGGCTATGGCTACACCTTC; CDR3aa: CAIRGQGYGYTF
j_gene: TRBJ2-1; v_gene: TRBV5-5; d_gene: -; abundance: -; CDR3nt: TGTGCCAGCAGCTTACCACCGGGACTCGGCACTGAGCAGTTCTTC; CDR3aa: CASSLPPGLGTEQFF
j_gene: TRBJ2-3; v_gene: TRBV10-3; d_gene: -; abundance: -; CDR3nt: TGTGCCATCAGAGACTCAGGGGAAGATACGCAGTATTTT; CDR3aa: CAIRDSGEDTQYF
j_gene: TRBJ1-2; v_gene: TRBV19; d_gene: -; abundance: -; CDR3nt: TGTGCCAGTAGTAGTGGCCAGGGGCTCTATGGCTACACCTTC; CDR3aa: CASSSGQGLYGYTF
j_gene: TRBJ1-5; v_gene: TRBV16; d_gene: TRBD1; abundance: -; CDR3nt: TGTGCCAGCAGCGCCCAGACAGGGGGCGGGCAGCCCCAGCATTTT; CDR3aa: CASSAQTGGGQPQHF
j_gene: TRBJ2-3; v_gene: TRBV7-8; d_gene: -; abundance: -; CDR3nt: TGTGCCAGCAGCTTAGAGAGGACAGATACGCAGTATTTT; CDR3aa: CASSLERTDTQYF
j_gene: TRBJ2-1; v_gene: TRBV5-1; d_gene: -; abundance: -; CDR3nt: TGCGCCAGCAGCTCTCTGGGGGCAGGCTCTAATGAGCAGTTCTTC; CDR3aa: CASSSLGAGSNEQFF
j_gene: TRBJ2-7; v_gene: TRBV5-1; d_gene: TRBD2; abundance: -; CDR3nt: TGCGCCAGCAGCCCGGGAGGGGGGTCCTACGAGCAGTACTTC; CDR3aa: CASSPGGGSYEQYF
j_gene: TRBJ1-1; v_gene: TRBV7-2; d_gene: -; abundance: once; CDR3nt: TGTGCCAGCAGCGGTCGGACTAGCGAAGCTTTCTTT; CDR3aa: CASSGRTSEAFF
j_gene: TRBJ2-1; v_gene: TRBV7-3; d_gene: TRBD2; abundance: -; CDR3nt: TGTGCCAGCAGCTTAGAGACTAGCGGCTACAATGAGCAGTTCTTC; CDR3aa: CASSLETSGYNEQFF
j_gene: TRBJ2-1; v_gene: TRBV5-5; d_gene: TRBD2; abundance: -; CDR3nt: TGTGCCAGCAGCCCTAAACGTGGGACTAGTCTCTATGAGCAGTTCTTC; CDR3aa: CASSPKRGTSLYEQFF
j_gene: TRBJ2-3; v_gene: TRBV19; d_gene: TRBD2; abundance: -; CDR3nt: TGTGCCAGCCGGCTTTCTAGCGGGGGGGCACCAGATACGCAGTATTTT; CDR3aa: CASRLSSGGAPDTQYF
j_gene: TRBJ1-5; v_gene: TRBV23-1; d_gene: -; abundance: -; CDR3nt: TGCGCCAGCAGTCGGGGTGAGAGGGCGGCGAATCAGCCCCAGCATTTT; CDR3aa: CASSRGERAANQPQHF
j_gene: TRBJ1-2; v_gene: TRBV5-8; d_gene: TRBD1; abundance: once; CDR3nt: TGTGCCAGCAGCCGGGACAGCCCAGACTATGGCTACACCTTC; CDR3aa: CASSRDSPDYGYTF